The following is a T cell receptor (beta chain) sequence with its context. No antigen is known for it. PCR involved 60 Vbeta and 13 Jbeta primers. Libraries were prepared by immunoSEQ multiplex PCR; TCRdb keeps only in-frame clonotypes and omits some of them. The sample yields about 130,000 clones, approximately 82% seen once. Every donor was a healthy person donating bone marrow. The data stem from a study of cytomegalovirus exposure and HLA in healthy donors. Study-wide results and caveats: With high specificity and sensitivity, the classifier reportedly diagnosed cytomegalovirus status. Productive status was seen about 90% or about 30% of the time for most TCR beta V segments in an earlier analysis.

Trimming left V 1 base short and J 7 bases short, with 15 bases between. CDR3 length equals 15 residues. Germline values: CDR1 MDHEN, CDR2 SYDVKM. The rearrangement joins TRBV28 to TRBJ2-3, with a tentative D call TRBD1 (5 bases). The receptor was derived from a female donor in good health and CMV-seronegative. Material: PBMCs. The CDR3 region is CASSLYQSGYYTQYF. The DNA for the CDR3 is TGTGCCAGCAGTTTATATCAATCAGGGTACTATACGCAGTATTTT.